This T cell receptor (beta chain) was sequenced during a study of post-analysis software for immune sequencing data. Looking at the study overall: Clinical courses comprised relapsing-remitting, secondary progressive and progressive-relapsing multiple sclerosis. Study results and limitations: Same-batch preparations were strongly co-clustered by F measure. Patients had higher frequencies than controls of about 5 TRBV segments, including TRBV5-6, TRBV5-1 and TRBV20-1. In multiple sclerosis, normalized Chao1 diversity was significantly below that of controls.

This clonotype was observed a handful of times. Its antigen remains unknown. Germline V gene lookup returns CDR1 MNHEY and CDR2 SVGAGI. The CDR3 extends over 16 amino acids. The junction had 6 bases not matched to a gene; V was cut back by 1 base and J by 5 bases. Tagging with unique molecular identifiers was a feature of the TCR beta cDNA libraries. Each batch of roughly 1 to 10 million T cells produced hundreds of thousands of cDNA molecules. TCRdb reprocessed the PCR reads with MiXCR, giving one entry per CDR3 protein. This sample has roughly 730,000 distinct CDR3 sequences, with less than 35% found just once.

The chain is built from TRBV6-5 and TRBJ2-1; 9 bases line up with TRBD1. This clonotype originated in a girl aged 10-17 years with multiple sclerosis. The sample consisted of blood. The CDR3 reads CASSYFGQGPDNEQFF. The CDR3 DNA reads as TGTGCCAGCAGTTACTTCGGACAGGGGCCCGACAATGAGCAGTTCTTC.